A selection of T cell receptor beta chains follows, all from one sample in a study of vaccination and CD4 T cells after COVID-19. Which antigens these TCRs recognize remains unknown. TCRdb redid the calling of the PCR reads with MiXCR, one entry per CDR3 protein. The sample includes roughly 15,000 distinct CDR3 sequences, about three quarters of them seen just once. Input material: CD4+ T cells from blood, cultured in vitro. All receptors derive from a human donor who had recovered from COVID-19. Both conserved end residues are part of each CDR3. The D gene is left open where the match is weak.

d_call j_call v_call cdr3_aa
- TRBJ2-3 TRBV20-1 CSARDSGPTDTQYF
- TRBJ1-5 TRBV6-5 CASSYSGGGQPQHF
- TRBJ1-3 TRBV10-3 CAISRDGSGNTIYF
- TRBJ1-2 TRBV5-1 CASSLDTGRDYGYTF
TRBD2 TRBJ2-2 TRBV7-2 CASSPGLAGARAGELFF
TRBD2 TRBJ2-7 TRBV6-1 CASITGLAGGVAYEQYF
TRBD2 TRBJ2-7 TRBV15 CATSLSSGYEQYF
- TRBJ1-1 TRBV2 CASRQMDTEAFF
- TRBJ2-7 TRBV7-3 CASSLWGNYEQYF
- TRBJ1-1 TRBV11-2 CASSLAAEAFF
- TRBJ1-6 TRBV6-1 CASRPRGGLTLHF
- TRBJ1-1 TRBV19 CASSMGPINTEAFF
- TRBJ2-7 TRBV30 CAWSVEWAYEQYF
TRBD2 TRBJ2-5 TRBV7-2 CASSSGIRLAGRETQYF
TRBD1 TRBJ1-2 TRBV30 CAWRARGGSANYGYTF
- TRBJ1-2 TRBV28 CASSKGWGHALWGYTF
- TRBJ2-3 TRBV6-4 CASSDSRADTQYF
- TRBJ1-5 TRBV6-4 CASSDQPNQPQHF
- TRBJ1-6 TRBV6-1 CASSEAVSSYNSPLHF
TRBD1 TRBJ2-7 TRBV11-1 CASSPRGTGGSYEQYF
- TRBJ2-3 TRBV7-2 CASSPRRRDTQYF
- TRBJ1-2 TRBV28 CASSFPGVGYTF
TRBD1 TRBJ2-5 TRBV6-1 CASSGDRGQETQYF
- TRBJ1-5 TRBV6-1 CASSLQYNSNQPQHF
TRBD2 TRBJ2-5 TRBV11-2 CASSPGTSGETQYF
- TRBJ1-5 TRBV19 CASSVQSTSNQPQHF
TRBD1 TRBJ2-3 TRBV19 CASTTTGGADTQYF
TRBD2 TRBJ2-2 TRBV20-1 CSARGLAGLFTGELFF